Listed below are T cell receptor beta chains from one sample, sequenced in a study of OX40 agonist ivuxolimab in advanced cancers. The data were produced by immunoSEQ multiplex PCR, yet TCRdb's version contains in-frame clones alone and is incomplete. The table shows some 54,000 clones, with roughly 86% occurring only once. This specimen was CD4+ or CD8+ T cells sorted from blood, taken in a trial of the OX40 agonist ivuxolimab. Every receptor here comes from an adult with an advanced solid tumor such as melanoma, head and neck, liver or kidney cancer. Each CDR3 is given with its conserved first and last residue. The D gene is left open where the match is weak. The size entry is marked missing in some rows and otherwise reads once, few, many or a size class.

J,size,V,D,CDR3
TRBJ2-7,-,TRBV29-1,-,CSVEDRVRNSYEQYF
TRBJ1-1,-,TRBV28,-,CASSALTGGKNTEAFF
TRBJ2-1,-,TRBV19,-,CASSRDLLGYNEQFF
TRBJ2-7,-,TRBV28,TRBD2,CASSTLGGAYEQYF
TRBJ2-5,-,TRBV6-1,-,CASSDSQTQYF
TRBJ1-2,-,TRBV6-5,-,CASSPTADYGYTF
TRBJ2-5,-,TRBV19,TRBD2,CASITSLAGFQETQYF
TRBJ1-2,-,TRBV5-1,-,CASSVQGLEGGYTF
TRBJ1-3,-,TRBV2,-,CASSSSGAGNTIYF
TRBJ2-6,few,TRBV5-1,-,CASSSSIRSGANVLTF
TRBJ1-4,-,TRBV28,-,CASNYRGGDEKLFF
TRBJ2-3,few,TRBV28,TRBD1,CATRTGGTDTQYF
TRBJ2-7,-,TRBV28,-,CASSPSVGRYEQYF
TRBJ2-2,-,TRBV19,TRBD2,CASSITGTSGHTGELFF
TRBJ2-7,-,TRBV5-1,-,CASSLETPPYEQYF
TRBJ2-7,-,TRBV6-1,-,CASPEGGPASEQYF
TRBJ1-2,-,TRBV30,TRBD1,CAWSAGQGSRGYTF
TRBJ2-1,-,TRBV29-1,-,CSVDQSGNEQFF
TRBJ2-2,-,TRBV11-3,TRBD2,CASTLGLAGTTGELFF
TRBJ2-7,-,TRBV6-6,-,CASSYSKGNYEQYF
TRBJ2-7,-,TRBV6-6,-,CASSYSVGYEQYF
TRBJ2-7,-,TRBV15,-,CATSSPGQREYEQYF
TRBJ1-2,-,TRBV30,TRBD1,CAWSRRGTGERDYGYTF
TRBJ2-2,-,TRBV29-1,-,CSVGTAHNTGELFF
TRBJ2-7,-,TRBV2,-,CASRVVSSYEQYF
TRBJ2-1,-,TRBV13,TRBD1,CASSAGVDRPSYNEQFF
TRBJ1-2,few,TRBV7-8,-,CASSLVTGNYTF
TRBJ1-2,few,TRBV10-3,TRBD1,CAISEFPDREDGYTF
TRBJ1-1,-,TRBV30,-,CAWTSGQNTEAFF
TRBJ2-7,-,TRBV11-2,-,CASSLGPAYEQYF
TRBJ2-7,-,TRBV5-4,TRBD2,CASSLTSGRAGEQYF
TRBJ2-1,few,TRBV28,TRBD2,CASSFPSGSNEQFF
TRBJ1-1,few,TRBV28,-,CASSSAAIQLSRAFF
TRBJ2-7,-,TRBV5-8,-,CASSLGAAAIYEQYF
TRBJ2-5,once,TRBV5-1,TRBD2,CASSWTGGPQETQYF
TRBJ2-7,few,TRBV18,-,CASSPQGNTAEQYF
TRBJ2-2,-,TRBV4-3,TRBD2,CASSQGLAGGRFTGELFF
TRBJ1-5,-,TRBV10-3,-,CAISDSQSGNQPQHF
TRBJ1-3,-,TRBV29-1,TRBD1,CSVGEQGAPGNTIYF
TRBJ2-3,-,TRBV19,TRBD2,CASSQLANTQYF
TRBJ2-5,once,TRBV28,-,CASSSRTDEETQYF
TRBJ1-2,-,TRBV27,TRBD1,CASSWRGTGNNLGGYTF
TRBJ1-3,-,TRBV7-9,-,CASSPSSGNTIYF
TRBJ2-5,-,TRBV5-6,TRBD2,CASSFGTTRQETQYF
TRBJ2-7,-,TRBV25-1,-,CASSEGGEQYF